These T cell receptor beta chains were read from a single sample in a study of Tregs in tolerant kidney transplant recipients. Here immunoSEQ multiplex PCR was the method, and the copy in TCRdb shows in-frame clones only, minus some. The sample yields over 55,000 clones, about 86% seen once. Sequencing was carried out using CD4+ T cells from blood. The receptors here all came from a human donor in good health. The CDR3 runs from the conserved cysteine through the conserved F or W. A D gene is named only where the DNA matches it firmly. Size tells how often a clone was seen (once, few, many) or the class of an expanded clone, and some rows leave it out.

>TRBJ1-5|TRBV30|NA|NA
TGTGCCTACTCGCAGGGGAGGGATCAGCCCCAGCATTTT
CAYSQGRDQPQHF
>TRBJ2-4|TRBV5-6|NA|NA
TGTGCCAGCAGCTTGGGTGACAAGCGCCTTAAAAACATTCAGTACTTC
CASSLGDKRLKNIQYF
>TRBJ2-3|TRBV4-3|TRBD2|NA
TGCGCCAGCAGCCGGACTAGCGCCACAGATACGCAGTATTTT
CASSRTSATDTQYF
>TRBJ2-3|TRBV27|NA|once
TGTGCCAGCAGTTTAAGTAGACGGTACACAGATACGCAGTATTTT
CASSLSRRYTDTQYF
>TRBJ1-1|TRBV27|NA|many
TGTGCCAGCAGTCTTCGGGAGATTGGTTATGGCACTGAAGCTTTCTTT
CASSLREIGYGTEAFF
>TRBJ2-7|TRBV10-1|NA|NA
TGCGCCAGCAGGGGGCGGGTTAAATCCTACGAGCAGTACTTC
CASRGRVKSYEQYF
>TRBJ2-2|TRBV5-6|NA|NA
TGTGCCAGCAGGCCCCAGAAACAGGGCTCGACCGCCGGGGAGCTGTTTTTT
CASRPQKQGSTAGELFF
>TRBJ2-1|TRBV7-8|TRBD2|NA
TGTGCCAGCAGCTCTCTAGCGGGACCCTACAATGAGCAGTTCTTC
CASSSLAGPYNEQFF
>TRBJ2-3|TRBV7-2|NA|NA
TGTGCCAGCAGGACGGGCAGCACAGATACGCAGTATTTT
CASRTGSTDTQYF
>TRBJ1-3|TRBV11-1|NA|NA
TGTGCCAGCAGCCCTTGGGATTCTGGAAACACCATATATTTT
CASSPWDSGNTIYF
>TRBJ1-2|TRBV6-5|TRBD1|few
TGTGCCAGCAGCCCTGTTGAGCGACAGGGCTATGGCTACACCTTC
CASSPVERQGYGYTF
>TRBJ2-5|TRBV29-1|TRBD2|NA
TGCAGCGTCGGATCGTACCGGGGGGAAGAGACCCAGTACTTC
CSVGSYRGEETQYF
>TRBJ1-4|TRBV5-1|TRBD1|NA
TGCGCCAGCAGGCTCGGGACAGGCAATGAAAAACTGTTTTTT
CASRLGTGNEKLFF
>TRBJ2-7|TRBV5-5|TRBD2|NA
TGTGCCAGCAGCTTGGGAGCGGGGGCCTCCTACGAGCAGTACTTC
CASSLGAGASYEQYF
>TRBJ2-7|TRBV7-8|TRBD1|once
TGTGCCAGCAGTCACGATACAGGGGGTTTCGCCCCCCCCACTCCGTACGAGCAGTACTTC
CASSHDTGGFAPPTPYEQYF
>TRBJ2-7|TRBV6-5|TRBD2|NA
TGTGCCAGCAGGGAACTAGCGGGAGGGCGCTACGAGCAGTACTTC
CASRELAGGRYEQYF
>TRBJ1-1|TRBV5-4|NA|NA
TGTGCCAGCAGCTTACCGGGAAGTCACACTGAAGCTTTCTTT
CASSLPGSHTEAFF
>TRBJ2-7|TRBV7-3|TRBD1|NA
TGTGCCAGCAGCTTAAGGGGGACAGGGTCCGGCGAGCAGTACTTC
CASSLRGTGSGEQYF
>TRBJ1-5|TRBV5-4|TRBD1|NA
TGTGCCAGCAGCTTGGCCGGGGCAGGGGGGAATCAGCCCCAGCATTTT
CASSLAGAGGNQPQHF
>TRBJ2-1|TRBV27|NA|NA
TGTGCCAGCAGTCTTGAAACTAGCTGGTCTTTATCTGAGCAGTTCTTC
CASSLETSWSLSEQFF
>TRBJ1-5|TRBV4-1|TRBD1|once
TGCGCCAGCAGCCAAGCGGGACAGGGGAATCAGCCCCAGCATTTT
CASSQAGQGNQPQHF
>TRBJ2-7|TRBV9|TRBD2|NA
TGTGCCAGCAGCGTTGGGGAGCGGGAGCACGAGCAGTACTTC
CASSVGEREHEQYF
>TRBJ1-1|TRBV5-1|TRBD1|once
TGCGCCAGCAGCCTGACAGGGTTACTTATGAACACTGAAGCTTTCTTT
CASSLTGLLMNTEAFF
>TRBJ2-6|TRBV11-2|NA|NA
TGTGCCAGCATCCCCCCTTTCCGGGTTGCCTCGTCTGGGGCCAACGTCCTGACTTTC
CASIPPFRVASSGANVLTF
>TRBJ2-1|TRBV29-1|TRBD1|NA
TGCAGCGCAGGACAGGGGGCTAGGGAGCAGTTCTTC
CSAGQGAREQFF
>TRBJ2-1|TRBV20-1|NA|once
TGCAGTGCTAGACGCAATGAGCAGTTCTTC
CSARRNEQFF
>TRBJ2-3|TRBV9|TRBD2|NA
TGTGCCAGCAGCGTAGTTGCGGGAGGGTTAGCAGATACGCAGTATTTT
CASSVVAGGLADTQYF
>TRBJ2-6|TRBV30|NA|NA
TGTGCCTGGAGCTCCTTAAGACAGGGACTCTCTGGGGCCAACGTCCTGACTTTC
CAWSSLRQGLSGANVLTF
>TRBJ2-3|TRBV18|NA|NA
TGTGCCAGCTCAGACAGCGCGGATACGCAGTATTTT
CASSDSADTQYF
>TRBJ2-3|TRBV9|TRBD2|NA
TGTGCCAGCAGCGTAGGCGGGGGGCAGGAGGATACGCAGTATTTT
CASSVGGGQEDTQYF
>TRBJ2-5|TRBV2|TRBD2|NA
TGTGCCAGCAGTGAAGAAGGAGCGGGGGCTCCAGCCCAGTACTTC
CASSEEGAGAPAQYF
>TRBJ1-2|TRBV5-4|NA|many
TGTGCCAGCAGCTTGGGCCCAGGGAGGGGTGGCTACACCTTC
CASSLGPGRGGYTF